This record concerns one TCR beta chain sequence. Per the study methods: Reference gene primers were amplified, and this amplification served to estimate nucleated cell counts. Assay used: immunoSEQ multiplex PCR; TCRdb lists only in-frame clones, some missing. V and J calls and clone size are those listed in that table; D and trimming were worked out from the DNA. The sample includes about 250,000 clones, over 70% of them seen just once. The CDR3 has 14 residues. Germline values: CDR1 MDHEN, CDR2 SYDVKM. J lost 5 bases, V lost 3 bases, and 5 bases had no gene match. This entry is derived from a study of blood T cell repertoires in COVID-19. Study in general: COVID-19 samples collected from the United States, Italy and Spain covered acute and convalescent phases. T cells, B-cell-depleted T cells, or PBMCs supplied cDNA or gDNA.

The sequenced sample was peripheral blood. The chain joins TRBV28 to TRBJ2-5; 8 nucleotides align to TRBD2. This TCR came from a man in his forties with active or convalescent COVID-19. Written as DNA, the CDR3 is TGTGCCAGCAGTTTCGGCGGGGGGTTGGAGACCCAGTACTTC. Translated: CASSFGGGLETQYF.